This TCR beta chain was captured by sequencing in a study of identical twins (dated by TCRdb to the mid-2010s). At the level of the whole study: TCR alpha and beta repertoires from monozygotic twins, unrelated adults of various ages and cord blood were deep-sequenced to test whether fetal clonotypes persist. To rule out contamination, the twin experiments were replicated at different times with different library preparation protocols. The full study reports these points: Because the same donors could not be followed over many years, the conclusions relied on cross-sectional statistical analysis. In monozygotic twins, out-of-frame TCR alpha sharing was systematically underestimated by recombination models, although the models agreed with sharing between unrelated individuals. Out-of-frame TCR alpha sequences shared between twins showed an excess of low generation-probability sequences compared with coincidental sharing between unrelated individuals. In beta out-of-frame sequences, excess twin sharing was weaker, because having fewer shared sequences lowered the signal-to-noise ratio. Zero-insertion analyses could be partly confounded by invariant T cells such as MAIT and iNKT, although diverse VJ usage argued against such confounding for most clonotypes. Abundant cord blood beta clonotypes had fewer insertions, young adult naive repertoires showed a similar but weaker trend, and memory repertoires showed no such trend.

The library was generated by 5' RACE. Sequencing relied on an Illumina HiSeq 2000. Template switching added a universal primer binding site, and the final cDNA carried a unique molecular identifier that allowed TCR cDNA molecules to be counted accurately. Specific primers in the conserved constant-segment region were used to synthesize first-strand cDNA for the TCR alpha and beta chains. To control for contamination, every cDNA library was double barcoded, receiving both a SMART-Mk sample barcode and Illumina barcodes. TruSeq adapter sequences and Illumina sample barcodes were added in two successive PCR steps. The Illumina HiSeq platform was used with custom primers to sequence TCR alpha and beta cDNA libraries. In the authors' own workflow: Unique molecular identifiers were extracted from raw reads with MiGEC, and CDR3 positions were determined with MiXCR. Recombination models were inferred per individual with the repgenHMM and IGoR tools using an EM algorithm. Shared clonotype analysis was performed with the tcR package in R, normalizing sharing by the product of cloneset sizes. Out-of-frame nonproductive sequences were analyzed to study raw recombination free of thymic and clonal selection effects. Clones were called with MiXCR by TCRdb after fastp trimmed the public reads at Q25, and only in-frame beta chains were retained. One record per CDR3 amino acid sequence lists the most common genes and DNA. These V and J calls rely on TCRdb rather than the paper's analysis. Across this sample there are approximately 600,000 distinct CDR3 sequences, with around 7.4% seen only once. The ten top clones hold about 1.5% of the sample.

The germline V gene provides CDR1 SNHLY and CDR2 FYNNEI. The cysteine opens and the phenylalanine closes a CDR3 of 16 amino acids. Here the CDR3 DNA is all that survives: 48 bases in frame from base 1. The V and J ends are trimmed by 4 bases and 1 base, leaving 14 bases between them. All donors were healthy Caucasians. Three pairs of female monozygotic twins, all aged roughly 18 to 30 years, made up the twin cohort. The RNA used for TCR libraries was isolated from peripheral blood mononuclear cells. To note about this clonotype: Its antigen remains undetermined. Per-base qualities were not stored, and no clone one base away is much larger.

These data also formed part of another study, on yellow fever vaccine responses in identical twins. The second study's paper adds: According to the authors, in identical twins the way T cells responded to vaccination appeared partly convergent and partly personalized. In identical twins, the study followed T cell clones that responded to the vaccine with precision.

The clonotype originates from a woman aged 18-29 years in good health. Source material: PBMCs. The chain was built from TRBV2 and TRBJ1-5; too little of a D gene remains to name it. CDR3 sequence: CASSAAGSLSNQPQHF. The DNA sequence is as follows: TGTGCCAGCAGTGCGGCAGGCTCTCTGAGCAATCAGCCCCAGCATTTT.